Following are 30 T cell receptor beta chains from one sample sequenced in a study of blood T cell repertoires in COVID-19. Profiling relied on immunoSEQ multiplex PCR, and the TCRdb table lists in-frame clones only, not all of them. The sample lists approximately 220,000 clones, 89% occurring once. The sequencing input was PBMCs or T cells enriched from blood (not recorded which). The receptors stem from a woman in her twenties or thirties with acute COVID-19.

The gene calls are TRBV24-1 and TRBJ2-3; D perhaps matches TRBD2 (5 bases). CDR1 and CDR2 from the germline V gene are KGHDR and SFDVKD. V lost 3 bases, J lost 1 base, and 10 bases lay in between. There are 15 residues in the CDR3. The CDR3 DNA reads as TGTGCCACCAGTGATCCAGCGGACGGCACAGATACGCAGTATTTT. Its translation: CATSDPADGTDTQYF.

This chain connects TRBV7-7 to TRBJ2-2; maybe TRBD1 (6 bases). The length of the CDR3 is 16 residues. Germline V gene lookup returns CDR1 SSHAT and CDR2 FNYEAQ (reference sequence). V was cut by 4 bases and J by 1 base, with 13 bases left in between. The CDR3 loop reads CASSSRQDLNTGELFF. The CDR3 DNA reads TGTGCCAGCAGCTCGAGACAGGACCTGAACACCGGGGAGCTGTTTTTT.

V usage is TRBV30 and J usage is TRBJ2-5; D may be TRBD2 (6 bases). The CDR3 loop spans 12 amino acids. Trimming removed 5 bases at V and 6 bases at J, with 13 bases between. Germline CDR1 GTSNPN, CDR2 SVGIG (reference sequence). CDR3: CAWGRPGQTQYF. DNA of the CDR3: TGTGCCTGGGGGAGGCCAGGGCAGACCCAGTACTTC.

The genes are TRBV5-5 and TRBJ2-7, with 10 bases identical to TRBD1. Trimming removed 4 bases from V and 3 bases from J; junction bases left unmatched: 10. The CDR3 length is 16 residues. CDR1 and CDR2 from the germline V gene are SGHKS and YYEKEE (reference sequence). The CDR3 region has the DNA TGTGCCAGCAGCCCCCGATGGGGACAGGGGAGCTACGAGCAGTACTTC. Translating it yields CASSPRWGQGSYEQYF.

This chain links TRBV10-2 with TRBJ1-2; the D gene is possibly TRBD1 (5 bases). Germline V gene data show CDR1 as WSHSY and CDR2 as SAAADI. The ends were cut back, 4 bases at V and 5 bases at J, with 17 bases in the middle. The CDR3 extends over 15 amino acids. The CDR3 nucleotides are TGCGCCAGCAGTGGGGCGGGGTGGGGGGAATATGGCTACACCTTC. It specifies CASSGAGWGEYGYTF.

This clone is a singleton in its sample. V usage is TRBV11-3 and J usage is TRBJ2-4; D remains unclear. Germline V gene data show CDR1 as SGHNT and CDR2 as YENEEA. The CDR3 has 13 residues. Trimming took 0 bases from V and 3 from J, leaving 3 bases between them. This CDR3 reads CASSLDYKNIQYF. The CDR3 DNA follows: TGTGCCAGCAGCTTAGATTACAAAAACATTCAGTACTTC.

This chain links TRBV4-3 with TRBJ2-1; 8 bases fit TRBD1. J gave up 4 bases and V 0 bases, and 8 bases lay outside the gene matches. The CDR3 sequence is 17 residues long. CDR1 and CDR2 (germline): LGHNA, YSLEER. This CDR3 reads CASSQDQETGEYNEQFF. CDR3 nucleotides: TGCGCCAGCAGCCAAGATCAGGAGACAGGGGAATACAATGAGCAGTTCTTC.

The CDR3 is CASSQDRGGNSNEKLFF. As DNA, the CDR3 is TGTGCCAGCAGCCAAGATCGGGGAGGGAACTCTAATGAAAAACTGTTTTTT. The chain is built from TRBV3-1 (or the pseudogene TRBV3-2) and TRBJ1-4; D is undetermined. The V and J ends lost 0 bases and 3 bases respectively, with 14 bases between them. Germline CDR1 LGHDT, CDR2 YNNKEL (reference sequence). The CDR3 loop spans 17 amino acids.

J is TRBJ2-7 and V is TRBV5-4, with TRBD1 identical over 7 bases. This CDR3 is 14 amino acids long. V was pared by 4 bases and J by 1 base, with 5 bases of the junction left unmatched. Looked up from germline, CDR1 is SGHNT and CDR2 is YYREEE (reference sequence). CDR3 residues: CASSLGGDSYEQYF. As DNA, the CDR3 is TGTGCCAGCAGCCTAGGGGGCGATTCCTACGAGCAGTACTTC.

V gene TRBV15 combines with J gene TRBJ2-1; 12 bases map to TRBD2. CDR3 size: 16 residues. Germline values: CDR1 LNHNV, CDR2 YYDKDF (reference sequence). Germline trimming cut 1 base from V and 5 bases from J; bases unmatched to any gene: 3. The CDR3 nucleotides read TGTGCCACCAGCAGAGGTCCTAGCGGGGGGGACAATGAGCAGTTCTTC. As protein: CATSRGPSGGDNEQFF.

Points on this clone: Other DNA sequences in the sample encode the same CDR3. V is TRBV5-1 and J is TRBJ2-3; D not resolved. The germline V gene encodes CDR1 SGHRS and CDR2 YFSETQ. Trimming shortened V by 0 bases and J by 5 bases, and 10 bases separated the two germline ends. This CDR3 region has 14 residues. CDR3 region: CASSLEGALDTQYF. The CDR3 coding sequence is TGCGCCAGCAGCTTGGAAGGAGCCTTAGATACGCAGTATTTT.

The CDR3 loop reads CASSESGDETQYF. CDR3 DNA: TGCGCCAGCAGTGAGTCAGGGGATGAGACCCAGTACTTC. V is TRBV10-1 and J is TRBJ2-5; perhaps TRBD1 as D (5 bases). Per the germline V gene, CDR1 is WNHNN and CDR2 is SYGVQD (reference sequence). The V end lost 0 bases, the J end lost 5 bases, and 7 bases lay between the germline ends. This CDR3 spans 13 amino acids.

The rearrangement links TRBV9 to TRBJ2-5, with TRBD2 as a possible D gene (5 bases). Germline V gene lookup returns CDR1 SGDLS and CDR2 YYNGEE. V shed 3 bases and J shed 5 bases, with 20 bases lying between them. The CDR3 totals 16 residues. DNA for the CDR3: TGTGCCAGCAGCGAGCCCTCGGGGTCTCTAGAGGAGACCCAGTACTTC. Protein sequence: CASSEPSGSLEETQYF.

CDR3 DNA sequence: TGCGCCAGCAGCTTCGGCATAGCCACAGATACGCAGTATTTT. Its protein is CASSFGIATDTQYF. The gene calls are TRBV5-1 and TRBJ2-3, with D unclear. Germline lookup yields CDR1 SGHRS and CDR2 YFSETQ. The V end was cut by 2 bases, the J end by 2 bases, with 9 bases between. The CDR3 loop spans 14 amino acids.

The rearrangement links TRBV7-6 to TRBJ1-2; D call uncertain. From germline, CDR1 is SGHVS and CDR2 FNYEAQ. V lost 5 bases to trimming and J lost 2 bases, with 6 bases between them. The length of the CDR3 is 12 residues. This CDR3 is CASSAVNYGYTF. In nucleotides, the CDR3 is TGTGCCAGCAGCGCAGTGAACTATGGCTACACCTTC.

This clone showed up just once. The chain carries TRBV7-3 and TRBJ2-6; D is perhaps TRBD1 (5 bases). The CDR3 extends over 16 amino acids. Per germline, CDR1 SGHTA and CDR2 FQGTGA. The V end was cut by 0 bases, the J end by 1 base, with 7 bases between. This chain's CDR3 is CASSLTGPSGANVLTF. CDR3 DNA sequence: TGTGCCAGCAGCTTAACGGGGCCGTCTGGGGCCAACGTCCTGACTTTC.

The chain recombines TRBV12-3 or TRBV12-4 with TRBJ1-1, with a tentative D call TRBD1 (5 bases). The CDR3 contains 13 residues. Trimming shortened V by 2 bases and J by 4 bases, and 8 bases separated the two germline ends. CDR3 region: CASSLIRGTEAFF. The CDR3 DNA is TGTGCCAGCAGTTTAATTAGGGGCACTGAAGCTTTCTTT.

The chain links TRBV5-1 to TRBJ1-1, with 8 bases fitting TRBD1. J was trimmed by 5 bases and V by 0 bases; bases with no gene match: 18. From germline, CDR1 is SGHRS and CDR2 YFSETQ. The CDR3 sequence is 19 residues long. This CDR3 is CASSLAKSKSRGRETEAFF. The CDR3, as DNA: TGCGCCAGCAGCTTGGCCAAATCAAAATCCAGGGGGCGCGAGACTGAAGCTTTCTTT.

The genes are TRBV6-6 and TRBJ2-1; D is perhaps TRBD2 (7 bases). V was cut by 11 bases and J by 0 bases, with 20 bases left in between. Looked up from germline, CDR1 is MNHNY and CDR2 is SVGAGI (reference sequence). The CDR3 consists of 16 residues. CDR3 loop: CAAKRGGGLSYNEQFF. CDR3 in DNA: TGTGCCGCAAAACGAGGGGGGGGCCTCTCCTACAATGAGCAGTTCTTC.

The chain carries TRBV10-3 and TRBJ1-4, with TRBD1 matching over 8 bases. The J segment lost 8 bases and the V segment lost 6 bases, leaving 2 bases of the junction unmatched. The CDR3 contains 12 residues. Germline V lookup: CDR1 ENHRY, CDR2 SYGVKD. CDR3: CAIRGDREKLFF. Here the CDR3 DNA reads TGTGCCATCAGGGGGGACAGGGAAAAACTGTTTTTT.

This clone showed up just a few times. The chain employs TRBV29-1 and TRBJ2-7; 7 bases agree with TRBD1. CDR1 and CDR2 (germline): SQVTM, ANQGSEA. This CDR3 comprises 11 residues. V lost 8 bases, J lost 6 bases, and 7 bases stayed unmatched. This CDR3 reads CSILQGSEQYF. The CDR3 DNA sequence: TGCAGCATACTACAGGGGAGCGAGCAGTACTTC.

The chain carries TRBV6-2 or TRBV6-3 and TRBJ1-2; D may be TRBD1 (5 bases). There are 14 residues in the CDR3. Trimming pared 6 bases from V and 4 bases from J, leaving 15 bases between. Germline CDR1 is MNHEY and CDR2 is SVGEGT. CDR3 region: CASSAVGQGYGYTF. CDR3 DNA sequence: TGTGCCAGCAGCGCAGTCGGACAAGGCTATGGCTACACCTTC.

The chain has TRBV5-1 and TRBJ1-1, with a tentative D call TRBD1 (5 bases). Trimming pared 1 base from V and 6 bases from J, leaving 10 bases between. The CDR3 length is 13 residues. Germline loops: CDR1 SGHRS, CDR2 YFSETQ. CDR3 nucleotides: TGCGCCAGCAGCTTGCCCCCGGGGGCTGAAGCTTTCTTT. This encodes CASSLPPGAEAFF.

The chain is built from TRBV11-2 and TRBJ1-6; D may be TRBD1 (6 bases). Germline V gene sequence: CDR1 SGHAT, CDR2 FQNNGV. Trimming took 5 bases from V and 19 from J, leaving 18 bases between them. This CDR3 region has 12 residues. The CDR3 spells CASSKSGTFLHF. CDR3 nucleotides: TGTGCCAGCAGCAAATCCGGGACATTTTTGCACTTT.

In its sample, this clone was seen once. The J gene is TRBJ1-1, the V gene TRBV5-4; D is possibly TRBD1 (6 bases). The V end was cut by 0 bases, the J end by 6 bases, with 12 bases between. The CDR3 runs to 14 residues. Germline assignment: CDR1 SGHNT and CDR2 YYREEE (reference sequence). The CDR3 here is CASSLVSGAPEAFF. The CDR3 DNA sequence: TGTGCCAGCAGCTTGGTTTCAGGGGCCCCTGAAGCTTTCTTT.

CDR3 DNA: TGTGCCAGCAGTTCTCAGGGGAATCAGCCCCAGCATTTT. Encoded protein: CASSSQGNQPQHF. The genes are TRBV28 and TRBJ1-5; possible D gene TRBD1, 6 bases. V was trimmed by 4 bases and J by 4 bases, leaving 8 bases between them. The CDR3 sequence is 13 residues long. Germline V lookup: CDR1 MDHEN, CDR2 SYDVKM.

The chain joins TRBV29-1 to TRBJ2-7; 7 bases match TRBD1. CDR1 SQVTM and CDR2 ANQGSEA come from the germline V gene. The CDR3 loop spans 12 amino acids. The CDR3 loop is CAVQGVSYEQYF. The CDR3 nucleotides are TGCGCCGTCCAGGGGGTCTCCTACGAGCAGTACTTC.

The rearrangement uses TRBV4-1 and TRBJ1-2; D unresolved. Germline V lookup: CDR1 MGHRA, CDR2 YSYEKL. Trimming shortened V by 0 bases and J by 5 bases, and 7 bases separated the two germline ends. The CDR3 extends over 13 amino acids. The CDR3 DNA reads as TGCGCCAGCAGCCAAGAAACGGAGTATGGCTACACCTTC. It is translated as CASSQETEYGYTF.

The chain employs TRBV7-2 and TRBJ1-3; a weak D match, TRBD1 (6 bases). Looked up from germline, CDR1 is SGHTA and CDR2 is FQGNSA. The CDR3 loop spans 14 amino acids. V lost 6 bases and J 6 bases, leaving 15 bases between the germline ends. CDR3 nucleotides: TGTGCCAGCAGTATACAGGGTAGTATAAACACCATATATTTT. Amino acids: CASSIQGSINTIYF.

Only one count was recorded for this clone. The chain links TRBV6-5 to TRBJ1-4, with 7 bases fitting TRBD1. Unmatched junction bases numbered 7, after V lost 5 bases and J lost 7 bases. Germline lookup yields CDR1 MNHEY and CDR2 SVGAGI. This CDR3 spans 14 amino acids. CDR3 sequence: CASSRTGEGEKLFF. The CDR3 DNA sequence: TGTGCCAGCAGTCGTACAGGGGAAGGTGAAAAACTGTTTTTT.